This TCR beta chain emerged from a study of T-cell memory formation after mild COVID-19 (dated by TCRdb to 2020 to 2023). Study-wide context: TCR sequence clusters from the two donors were found to be largely donor specific. In a couple of donors, T-cell clones that expanded and contracted after mild COVID-19 were tracked by sequencing TCRalpha and TCRbeta repertoires over time. Two young, previously healthy adult volunteers, one female and one male, were included in the cohort. General conclusions and limits of the study: Whether the second-wave clones peaking on day 37 were SARS-CoV-2 specific was not confirmed. Clones that contracted from day 15 to 85 showed balanced CD4/CD8 phenotypes, whereas a second wave of clones that expanded from day 15 to 37 leaned towards CD4+. The study included only two mild cases, and larger cohorts that include severe cases with pre-infection samples were judged to be necessary. Contracting CD4+ clones turned up mainly in the CM and EM memory subsets, whereas EMRA was where CD8+ clones were enriched. Some responding clones were detected in pre-infection memory, which suggested that pre-existing cross-reactive memory T cells had joined the SARS-CoV-2 response.

Between the V and J ends, shortened by 0 bases and 10 bases respectively, the junction contains 10 bases. The CDR3 has 13 amino acids, counting the end cysteine and phenylalanine. Just the 39-base CDR3 DNA is kept, in frame starting at base 1. CDR1 is given as MNHNS and CDR2 as SASEGT, both from the germline V gene. About this clonotype itself: Its antigen specificity is not known. No much larger clone is present one base from it, and per-base qualities are unavailable.

This sample was sequenced with an Illumina NovaSeq 6000. Using 5'RACE with constant-segment primers, TCRalpha and TCRbeta cDNA libraries were constructed, with sample barcodes and unique molecular identifiers added in the process. Trizol reagent was used to extract RNA from every sample. Amplification of the libraries took two PCR steps, and the second step added a second sample barcode plus Illumina TruSeq adapters. Sequencing of libraries was performed on an Illumina NovaSeq with 2 x 150 bp paired-end reads. For the original study's pipeline: With migec v1.2.7, reads were demultiplexed and then collapsed into UMI-guided consensus sequences. Using mixcr v2.1.11, the UMI consensuses were aligned to TRA and TRB V and J templates and assembled into clonotypes. A clonotype was counted as expanded or contracted only when both edgeR and NoisET called the clonotype significant, with the noise models trained on biological replicates. For edgeR calls, a false discovery rate-adjusted p below 0.01 and a log2 fold-change threshold of 1 were applied. As an exploratory analysis of dynamics, PCA with hierarchical clustering was applied to max-normalized trajectories of the 1000 most abundant clonotypes. Each responding clone was given a CD4 or CD8 phenotype based on the CD4+ and CD8+ repertoires, which had been sequenced separately. TCRdb itself trimmed the public reads at Q25 with fastp, ran MiXCR and retained productive beta chains. Rows matching on CDR3 protein sequence are summarized as one entry with the most common DNA and genes. For this entry, the V and J calls and clone size follow TCRdb and not the study's own pipeline. The sample table lists roughly 340,000 distinct CDR3 sequences, around a fifth of them with a count of one. The biggest ten clones account for 21% of the sample.

PBMCs were isolated by Ficoll-Paque density gradient centrifugation. Source material: PBMCs or a T cell subset sorted from them (not recorded which). Recombination linked TRBV6-1 to TRBJ1-5; the D gene remains uncertain. The clonotype was recovered from a man younger than 35 who had mild COVID-19 (a few samples of this study predate the infection). The sample titles of this study are shuffled in the database, so cell type and time point are left out; the donor was told from shared clones. The nucleotide sequence reads as follows: TGTGCCAGCAGTGAAGCCCTGGTTCGACCCCAGCATTTT. This codes for CASSEALVRPQHF.